These 9 T cell receptor beta chains came from one sample sequenced in a study of PD-1 blockade in classical Hodgkin lymphoma. Relapses following autologous stem cell transplantation were seen in all patients, with brentuximab vedotin exposure varying. Clones were read by immunoSEQ multiplex PCR, and TCRdb kept only the in-frame ones, dropping some. Of about 97,000 clones detected, about 89% appear once; the ten largest clones hold under 8%. Sequenced material: peripheral blood mononuclear cells (PBMCs), taken before the second cycle of nivolumab. These receptors were taken from a human donor with classical Hodgkin lymphoma.

This sequence joins TRBV30 and TRBJ1-4, with 7 bases identical to TRBD1. Trimming at V came to 7 bases and at J to 7 bases, leaving 9 bases not matched to a gene. CDR3 size: 13 residues. The germline V gene has CDR1 GTSNPN and CDR2 SVGIG (reference sequence). The CDR3 DNA is TGTGCCTCGACAGGGTTTGTTGGTGAAAAACTGTTTTTT. It is translated as CASTGFVGEKLFF.

The rearrangement links TRBV9 to TRBJ1-1, with 7 bases fitting TRBD1. The CDR3 is 15 residues long. V gave up 3 bases and J gave up 1 base; unmatched junction bases: 6. Germline-derived CDR1 and CDR2 are SGDLS and YYNGEE. CDR3 amino acids: CASSATNRGNTEAFF. The CDR3 DNA reads TGTGCCAGCAGCGCGACTAACAGGGGGAACACTGAAGCTTTCTTT. The variable domain in full, with the rest retrieved from reference TRBV9 and TRBJ1-1, is DSGVTQTPKHLITATGQRVTLRCSPRSGDLSVYWYQQSLDQGLQFLIQYYNGEERAKGNILERFSAQQFPDLHSELNLSSLELGDSALYFCASSATNRGNTEAFFGQGTRLTVV.

V is TRBV6-5 and J is TRBJ1-1; 7 bases are shared with TRBD1. CDR1 MNHEY and CDR2 SVGAGI come from the germline V gene. Trimming took 6 bases from V and 5 from J; bases not matched to a gene: 12. The CDR3 is 15 residues long. In DNA, the CDR3 is TGTGCCAGCAGCTCGCCCAAGGGGGCTCGGACTGAAGCTTTCTTT. This encodes CASSSPKGARTEAFF.

The chain carries TRBV11-3 and TRBJ2-7, with D tentatively TRBD1 (6 bases). Germline loops: CDR1 SGHNT, CDR2 YENEEA. This CDR3 has 12 residues. V was clipped by 5 bases and J by 9 bases, with 14 bases between them. The CDR3 here is CASSPQQGLQYF. As DNA, the CDR3 is TGTGCCAGCAGCCCGCAACAGGGATTGCAGTACTTC. The variable domain in full, completed from reference TRBV11-3 and TRBJ2-7, reads EAGVVQSPRYKIIEKKQPVAFWCNPISGHNTLYWYLQNLGQGPELLIRYENEEAVDDSQLPKDRFSAERLKGVDSTLKIQPAELGDSAVYLCASSPQQGLQYFGPGTRLTVT.

The CDR3 spells CASSYSRGVSDSPLHF. CDR3 in DNA: TGTGCCAGCAGTTACTCTCGGGGCGTCAGTGATTCACCCCTCCACTTT. The V gene is TRBV6-6, the J gene TRBJ1-6, with TRBD1 as a possible D gene (5 bases). The CDR3 runs to 16 residues. Trimming shortened V by 0 bases and J by 8 bases, and 14 bases separated the two germline ends. Germline values: CDR1 MNHNY, CDR2 SVGAGI (reference sequence).

The V and J genes are TRBV2 and TRBJ1-6, with 8 bases identical to TRBD1. The CDR3 runs 18 residues. In germline, CDR1 is SNHLY, CDR2 FYNNEI. V gave up 6 bases and J gave up 5 bases; unmatched junction bases: 15. This CDR3 is CASRTGTGSTWNNSPLHF. CDR3 coding DNA: TGTGCCAGCAGAACCGGGACAGGCTCGACTTGGAATAATTCACCCCTCCACTTT.

The chain combines TRBV27 with TRBJ2-1; 7 bases are shared with TRBD2. The length of the CDR3 is 14 residues. CDR1 and CDR2 from the germline V gene are MNHEY and SMNVEV (reference sequence). V gave up 4 bases and J gave up 6 bases; unmatched junction bases: 6. The DNA for the CDR3 is TGTGCCAGCAGTTCACTCGGGACTACCAATGAGCAGTTCTTC. It yields the protein CASSSLGTTNEQFF.

The chain has TRBV28 and TRBJ1-2, with 9 bases lining up with TRBD1. This CDR3 has 14 amino acids. Trimming at V came to 3 bases and at J to 1 base, leaving 0 bases not matched to a gene. CDR1 MDHEN and CDR2 SYDVKM come from the germline V gene. CDR3 in DNA: TGTGCCAGCAGTTTGGACAGGGGTAACTATGGCTACACCTTC. As protein: CASSLDRGNYGYTF.

The chain has TRBV2 and TRBJ1-2, with D perhaps matching TRBD1 (5 bases). Germline V lookup: CDR1 SNHLY, CDR2 FYNNEI. Trimming removed 1 base at V and 7 bases at J, with 13 bases between. This CDR3 has 14 amino acids. The CDR3 sequence is CASSEEFGAGGYTF. In nucleotides, the CDR3 is TGTGCCAGCAGTGAAGAGTTCGGGGCGGGTGGCTACACCTTC.